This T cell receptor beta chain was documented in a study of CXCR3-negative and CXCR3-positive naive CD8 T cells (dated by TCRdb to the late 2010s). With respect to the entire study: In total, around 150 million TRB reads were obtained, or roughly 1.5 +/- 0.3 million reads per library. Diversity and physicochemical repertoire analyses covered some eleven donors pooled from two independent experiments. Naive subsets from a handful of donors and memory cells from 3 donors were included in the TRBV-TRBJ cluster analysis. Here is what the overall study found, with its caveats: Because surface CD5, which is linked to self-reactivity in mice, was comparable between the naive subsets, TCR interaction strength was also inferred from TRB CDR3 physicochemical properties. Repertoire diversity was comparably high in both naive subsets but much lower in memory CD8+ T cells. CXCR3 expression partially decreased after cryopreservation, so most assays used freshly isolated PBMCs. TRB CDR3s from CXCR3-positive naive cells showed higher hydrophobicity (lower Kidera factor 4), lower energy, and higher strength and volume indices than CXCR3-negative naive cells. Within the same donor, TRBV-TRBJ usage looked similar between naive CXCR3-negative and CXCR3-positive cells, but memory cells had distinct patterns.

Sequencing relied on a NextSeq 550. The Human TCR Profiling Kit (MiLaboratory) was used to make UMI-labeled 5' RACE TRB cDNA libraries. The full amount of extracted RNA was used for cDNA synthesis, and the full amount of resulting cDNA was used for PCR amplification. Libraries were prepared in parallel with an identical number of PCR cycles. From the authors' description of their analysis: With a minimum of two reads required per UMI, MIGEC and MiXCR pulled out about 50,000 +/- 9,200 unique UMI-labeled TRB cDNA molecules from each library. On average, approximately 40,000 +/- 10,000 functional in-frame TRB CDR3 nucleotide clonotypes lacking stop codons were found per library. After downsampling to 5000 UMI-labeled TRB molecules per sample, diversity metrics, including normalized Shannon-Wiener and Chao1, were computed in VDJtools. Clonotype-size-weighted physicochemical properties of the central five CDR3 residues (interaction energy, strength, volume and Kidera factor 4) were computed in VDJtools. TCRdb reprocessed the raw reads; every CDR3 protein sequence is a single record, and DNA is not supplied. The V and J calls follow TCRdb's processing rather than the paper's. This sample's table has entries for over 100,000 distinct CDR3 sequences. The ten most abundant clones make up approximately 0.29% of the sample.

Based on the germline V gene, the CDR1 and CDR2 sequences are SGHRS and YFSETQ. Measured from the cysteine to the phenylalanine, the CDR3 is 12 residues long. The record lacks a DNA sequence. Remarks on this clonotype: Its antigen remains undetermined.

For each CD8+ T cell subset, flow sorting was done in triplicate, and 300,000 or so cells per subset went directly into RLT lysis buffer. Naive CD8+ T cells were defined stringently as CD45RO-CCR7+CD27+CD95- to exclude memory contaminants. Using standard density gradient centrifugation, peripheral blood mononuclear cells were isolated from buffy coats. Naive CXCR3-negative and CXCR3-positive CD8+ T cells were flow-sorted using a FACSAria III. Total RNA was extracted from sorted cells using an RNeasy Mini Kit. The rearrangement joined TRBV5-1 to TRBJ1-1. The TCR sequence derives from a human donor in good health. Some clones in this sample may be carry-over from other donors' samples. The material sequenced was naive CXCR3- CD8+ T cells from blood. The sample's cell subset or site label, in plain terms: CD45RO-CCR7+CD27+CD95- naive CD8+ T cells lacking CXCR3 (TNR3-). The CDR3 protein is CASSLINTEAFF.